The T cell receptor beta chain described here comes from a study of shared clonotypes between healthy human individuals. Method: immunoSEQ multiplex PCR; TCRdb's copy keeps in-frame clones and lacks some. The repertoire holds a few million clones, with 85% to 95% as singletons. This CDR3 has 12 amino acids. V was trimmed by 8 bases and J by 3 bases, leaving 11 bases between them. Germline V CDR1 and CDR2: MNHEY, SVGAGI. Naivety among CD8 cells was defined by CD45RO negativity and positive CCR7 selection, thereby excluding terminally differentiated effector memory CD45RA+ cells. This receptor was obtained from a man between 18 and 29 years old in good health. Some clones in this sample may be carry-over from other donors' samples. This sequence joins TRBV6-5 and TRBJ2-7; D remains unclear. The sample consisted of naive CD8+ T cells from PBMCs. The CDR3 region has the DNA TGTGCCAGCGGCCCGAGCAACTACGAGCAGTACTTC. Its translation: CASGPSNYEQYF.